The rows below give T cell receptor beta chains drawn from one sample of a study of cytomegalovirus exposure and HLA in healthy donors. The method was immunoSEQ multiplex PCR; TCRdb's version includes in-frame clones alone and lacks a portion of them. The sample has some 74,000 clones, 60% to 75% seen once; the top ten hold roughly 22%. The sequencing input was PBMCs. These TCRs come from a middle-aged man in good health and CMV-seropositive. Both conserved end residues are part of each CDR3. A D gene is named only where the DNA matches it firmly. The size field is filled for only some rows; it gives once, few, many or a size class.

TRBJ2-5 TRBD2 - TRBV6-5 TGTGCCAGCAGTTACAGCGGGGGGTCCCAGTCGGAGACCCAGTACTTC CASSYSGGSQSETQYF
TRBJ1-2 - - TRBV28 TGTGCCAGCAGTTTACCTGGAGGGGTGAACTATGGCTACACCTTC CASSLPGGVNYGYTF
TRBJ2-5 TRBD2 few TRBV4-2 TGTGCCAGCAGCCAAGGACTAGCGGGGGGTCAAGAGACCCAGTACTTC CASSQGLAGGQETQYF
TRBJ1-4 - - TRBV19 TGTGCCAGTAGTCTGACAGCAACTAATGAAAAACTGTTTTTT CASSLTATNEKLFF
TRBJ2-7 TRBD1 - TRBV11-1 TGTGCCAGCAGCCCCGACTCTCCTTCCGGGACAGGGGGACACGAGCAGTACTTC CASSPDSPSGTGGHEQYF
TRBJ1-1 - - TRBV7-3 TGTGCCAGCAGCTTAACCGGGGGAGGTGGCACTGAAGCTTTCTTT CASSLTGGGGTEAFF
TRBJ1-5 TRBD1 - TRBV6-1 TGTGCCAGCAGTCGGGAGACAGGGTCGGTAGAGCCCCAGCATTTT CASSRETGSVEPQHF
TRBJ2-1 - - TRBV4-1 TGCGCCAGCAGCCAATGGGACTTGTACAATGAGCAGTTCTTC CASSQWDLYNEQFF
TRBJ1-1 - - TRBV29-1 TGCAGCGTTGTCACGTTGCGGGCTTTCTTT CSVVTLRAFF
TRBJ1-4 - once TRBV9 TGTGCCAGCAGCCCTACAGGGACAACTAATGAAAAACTGTTTTTT CASSPTGTTNEKLFF
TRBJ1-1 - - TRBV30 TGTGCCTGGAGTGGACAGACGAACACTGAAGCTTTCTTT CAWSGQTNTEAFF
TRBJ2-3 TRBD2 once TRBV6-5 TGTGCCAGCAGCTCTATCGGGGGGTACACAGATACGCAGTATTTT CASSSIGGYTDTQYF
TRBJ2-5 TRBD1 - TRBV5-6 TGTGCCAGCAGCTTGTCTCCAGGGGGAGAGACCCAGTACTTC CASSLSPGGETQYF
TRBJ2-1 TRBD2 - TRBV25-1 TGTGCCAGCAGTGAATCTGGAGCGGGGTACAATGAGCAGTTCTTC CASSESGAGYNEQFF
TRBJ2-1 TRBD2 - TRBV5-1 TGCGCCAGCACAGAGCGGGGGGACTCCTACAATGAGCAGTTCTTC CASTERGDSYNEQFF
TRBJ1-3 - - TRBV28 TGTGCCAGCTGCGAGACAGCCCCTGTGGGCCTTGGAAACACCATATATTTT CASCETAPVGLGNTIYF
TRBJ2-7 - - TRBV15 TGTGCCACCAGCCCTACAGGTCACGAGCAGTACTTC CATSPTGHEQYF
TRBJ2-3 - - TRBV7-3 TGTGCCAGCAGCGCCGGTACAGATACGCAGTATTTT CASSAGTDTQYF
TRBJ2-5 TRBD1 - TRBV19 TGTGCCAGTAGTTGGACAGGGTACGAGACCCAGTACTTC CASSWTGYETQYF
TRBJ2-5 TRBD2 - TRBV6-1 TGTGCCAGCAGTGAAGCTAGCGGGGGCCAAGAGACCCAGTACTTC CASSEASGGQETQYF
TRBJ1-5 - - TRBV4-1 TGCGCCAGCAGCCAAGTAGGGGGCAATCAGCCCCAGCATTTT CASSQVGGNQPQHF
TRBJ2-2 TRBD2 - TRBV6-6 TGTGCCAGCAGCCCGTTCAGCGGGGGGGGTACCGGGGAGCTGTTTTTT CASSPFSGGGTGELFF
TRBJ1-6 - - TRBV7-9 TGTGCCAGCAGCCCAGGGTACATTTCACCCCTCCACTTT CASSPGYISPLHF
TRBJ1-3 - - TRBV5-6 TGTGCCAGCAGCTCCCTTGGAGGAGGGGACACCATATATTTT CASSSLGGGDTIYF
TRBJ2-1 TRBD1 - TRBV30 TGTGCCTGGTCCGGGACAGGGGGATACAATGAGCAGTTCTTC CAWSGTGGYNEQFF
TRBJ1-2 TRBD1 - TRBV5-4 TGTGCCAGCAGCGATCGGACAGGAAGCTACACCTTC CASSDRTGSYTF
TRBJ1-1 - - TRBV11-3 TGTGCCAGCAGTCCAGGGGATACTGAAGCTTTCTTT CASSPGDTEAFF
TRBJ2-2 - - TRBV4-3 TGCGCCAGCAGCCAAGATCCAGGGACGAACACCGGGGAGCTGTTTTTT CASSQDPGTNTGELFF
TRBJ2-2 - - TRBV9 TGTGCCAGCAGCGTCAGGGGAAGGGACCCCGGGGAGCTGTTTTTT CASSVRGRDPGELFF
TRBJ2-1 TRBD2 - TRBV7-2 TGTGCCAGCAGCTTAGTTGGGACTAGCACGGCTGAGCAGTTCTTC CASSLVGTSTAEQFF
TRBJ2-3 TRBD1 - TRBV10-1 TGCGCCAGCACTACAGGGGGGGATACGCAGTATTTT CASTTGGDTQYF
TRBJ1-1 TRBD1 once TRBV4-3 TGCGCCAGCAGCCAAGGCTTGACAGGGGTCTTGAACACTGAAGCTTTCTTT CASSQGLTGVLNTEAFF
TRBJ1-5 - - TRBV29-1 TGCAGCGTTGTGGGGCAGCCAAATCAGCCCCAGCATTTT CSVVGQPNQPQHF
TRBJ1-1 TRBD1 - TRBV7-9 TGTGCCAGCAGCACGAGGACAGGGATGGGTACTGAAGCTTTCTTT CASSTRTGMGTEAFF
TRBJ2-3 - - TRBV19 TGTGCCAGTACCCTCATGCGGGGAAGCACAGATACGCAGTATTTT CASTLMRGSTDTQYF
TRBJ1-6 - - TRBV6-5 TGTGCCACCCGGGAGGGAACAAATTCACCCCTCCACTTT CATREGTNSPLHF
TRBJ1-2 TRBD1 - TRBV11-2 TGTGCCCGCAGCTTAGGGACAGGGAATGGATACACCTTC CARSLGTGNGYTF
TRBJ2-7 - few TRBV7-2 TGTGCCAGCAGCTTAGGCGGGGATCCATACGAGCAGTACTTC CASSLGGDPYEQYF
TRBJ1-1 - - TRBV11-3 TGTGCCAGCAGAGTCCGGGAGGTCGGTACTGAAGCTTTCTTT CASRVREVGTEAFF
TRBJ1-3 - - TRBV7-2 TGTGCCAGCAGCGAACACAGGGTCGGAAACACCATATATTTT CASSEHRVGNTIYF
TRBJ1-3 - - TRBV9 TGTGCCAGCAGCACTGGGGGGTTTGGAACTGGAAACACCATATATTTT CASSTGGFGTGNTIYF